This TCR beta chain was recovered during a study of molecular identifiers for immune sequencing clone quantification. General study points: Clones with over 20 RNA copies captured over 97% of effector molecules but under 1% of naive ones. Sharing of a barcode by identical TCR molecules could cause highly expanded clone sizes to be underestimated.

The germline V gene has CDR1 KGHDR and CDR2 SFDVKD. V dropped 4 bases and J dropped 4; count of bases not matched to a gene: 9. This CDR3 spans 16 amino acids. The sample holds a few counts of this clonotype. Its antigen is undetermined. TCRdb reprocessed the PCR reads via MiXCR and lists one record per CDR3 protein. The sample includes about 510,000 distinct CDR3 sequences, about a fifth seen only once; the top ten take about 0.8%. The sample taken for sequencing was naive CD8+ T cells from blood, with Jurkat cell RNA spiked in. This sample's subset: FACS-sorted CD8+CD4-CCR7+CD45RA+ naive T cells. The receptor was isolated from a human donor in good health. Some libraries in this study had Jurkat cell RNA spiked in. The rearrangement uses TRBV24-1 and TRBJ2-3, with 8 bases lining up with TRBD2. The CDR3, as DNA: TGTGCCACCAGTGAAGAGCCGGGACTAGACCCAGATACGCAGTATTTT. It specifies CATSEEPGLDPDTQYF.